The 28 T cell receptor beta chains in this list originate from one sample, sequenced in a study of blood T cell repertoires in COVID-19. Clones were sequenced by immunoSEQ multiplex PCR, and TCRdb holds only the in-frame ones, with some missing. The sample includes 250,000 or so clones, about 90% of them seen just once. The sequencing input was PBMCs or T cells enriched from blood (not recorded which). The origin of the receptors is a woman aged 40 to 55 who had been exposed to COVID-19.

This chain joins TRBV19 and TRBJ2-1; TRBD1 is a possible D gene (7 bases). Trimming took 6 bases from V and 1 from J, leaving 13 bases between them. The CDR3 sequence is 15 residues long. CDR1 and CDR2 from the germline V gene are LNHDA and SQIVND (reference sequence). CDR3 bases: TGTGCCAGTAGCCCCAGGGGGGTGTCCTACAATGAGCAGTTCTTC. Translating gives CASSPRGVSYNEQFF.

The chain links TRBV28 to TRBJ1-2; 7 nucleotides align to TRBD1. The trim removed 5 bases at V and 6 bases at J, leaving 18 bases unmatched. Per the germline V gene, CDR1 is MDHEN and CDR2 is SYDVKM. This CDR3 is 17 amino acids long. The chain's CDR3 is CASSLTLLGTEEDGYTF. Written as DNA, the CDR3 is TGTGCCAGCAGTCTTACCCTTCTTGGGACAGAGGAGGATGGCTACACCTTC.

In its sample, this clone was seen once. The V gene is TRBV9, the J gene TRBJ2-1; 7 positions agree with TRBD1. V was pared by 4 bases and J by 13 bases, with 17 bases of the junction left unmatched. Per the germline V gene, CDR1 is SGDLS and CDR2 is YYNGEE. CDR3 length equals 15 residues. The CDR3 DNA follows: TGTGCCAGCAGCCTCCTAGTAGGGCCGGGGACAGCACAGTTCTTC. The encoded protein is CASSLLVGPGTAQFF.

The V gene is TRBV9, the J gene TRBJ2-5; tentatively, D is TRBD2 (6 bases). Germline V gene data show CDR1 as SGDLS and CDR2 as YYNGEE. This CDR3 has 19 residues. V lost 2 bases, J lost 4 bases, and 27 bases lay in between. CDR3 sequence (DNA): TGTGCCAGCAGCGTCGGACGGGGGTTAACGTCGGCTTTTAGAGAGACCCAGTACTTC. This codes for CASSVGRGLTSAFRETQYF.

This clone was recorded once. The V gene is TRBV7-3, the J gene TRBJ1-2; no firm D call. Germline-derived CDR1 and CDR2 are SGHTA and FQGTGA. The CDR3 covers 13 residues. Trimming stripped 3 bases from V and 7 bases from J, with 12 bases between. The CDR3 reads CASSFFPLSGYTF. DNA for the CDR3: TGTGCCAGCAGCTTCTTTCCCCTTAGTGGCTACACCTTC.

This chain joins TRBV27 and TRBJ1-2; 8 nucleotides align to TRBD1. CDR1 is MNHEY, CDR2 SMNVEV, per germline (reference sequence). The V and J ends lost 3 bases and 3 bases, in that order; junction bases with no gene match: 9. There are 16 residues in the CDR3. The CDR3 DNA sequence: TGTGCCAGCAGTTTTTCGGGGGCAGGGGGCCACTATGGCTACACCTTC. Its translation is CASSFSGAGGHYGYTF.

This chain joins TRBV18 and TRBJ1-2; D gene unclear. CDR1 is KGHSH and CDR2 is LQKENI in the germline V gene. V was cut by 3 bases and J by 4 bases, with 12 bases left in between. The CDR3 is 14 amino acids. The CDR3 sequence: CASSPPTDLYGYTF. In DNA form, the CDR3 reads TGTGCCAGCTCACCCCCCACAGACCTCTATGGCTACACCTTC.

The chain couples TRBV4-3 to TRBJ2-5; TRBD1 is a possible D gene (6 bases). The V end was cut by 1 base, the J end by 1 base, with 13 bases between. Germline values: CDR1 LGHNA, CDR2 YSLEER. The CDR3 extends over 16 amino acids. In DNA, the CDR3 is TGCGCCAGCAGCCAAGCCCTAGGGGGACGCCAAGAGACCCAGTACTTC. This gives the protein CASSQALGGRQETQYF.

The chain carries TRBV19 and TRBJ1-5; 7 bases line up with TRBD1. CDR3 length equals 15 residues. Unmatched junction bases numbered 6, after V lost 3 bases and J lost 4 bases. Germline CDR1 and CDR2: LNHDA and SQIVND (reference sequence). CDR3 nucleotide sequence: TGTGCCAGTAGTATGGTAACAGGGGCGAATCAGCCCCAGCATTTT. Protein sequence: CASSMVTGANQPQHF.

The chain has TRBV24-1 and TRBJ2-2; 11 bases line up with TRBD2. J gave up 3 bases and V 1 base, and 9 bases lay outside the gene matches. Germline CDR1 KGHDR, CDR2 SFDVKD. The CDR3 runs to 19 residues. The CDR3 sequence is CATSDFLAGGSLDTGELFF. DNA for the CDR3: TGTGCCACCAGTGATTTCCTAGCGGGAGGAAGTTTGGACACCGGGGAGCTGTTTTTT.

This chain links TRBV14 with TRBJ1-3; no reliable D call. This CDR3 is built from 12 residues. Germline values: CDR1 SGHDN, CDR2 FVKESK. The V end was cut by 4 bases, the J end by 4 bases, with 5 bases between. CDR3 in DNA: TGTGCCAGCAGCCTACGGGGAAACACCATATATTTT. Translated, it gives CASSLRGNTIYF.

A note on this clone: A junction boundary mismatches the germline segment, possibly from a read error. The genes are TRBV5-1 and TRBJ2-1; 14 bases are shared with TRBD2. The CDR3 runs 17 residues. Germline V lookup: CDR1 SGHRS, CDR2 YFSETQ. The CDR3 region has the DNA TGTGCCAGCAGCTTGACGACTAGCGGGAGGGCAGGAAATGAGCAGTTCTTC. It encodes CASSLTTSGRAGNEQFF.

This clone was observed at least ten times. The J gene is TRBJ1-2, the V gene TRBV7-2; TRBD1 matches at 7 bases. Looked up from germline, CDR1 is SGHTA and CDR2 is FQGNSA. Losses at the gene ends were 5 bases for V and 8 bases for J; bases not matched to a gene: 8. This CDR3 region has 13 residues. CDR3 nucleotide sequence: TGTGCCAGCAGCACAAACACAGGGGACGGCTACACCTTC. It is translated as CASSTNTGDGYTF.

The rearrangement links TRBV5-3 to TRBJ2-7; 7 positions agree with TRBD2. TRBV5-3 is an open reading frame, and its role is uncertain. The V segment lost 3 bases and the J segment 3 bases; nucleotides outside the gene matches: 0. The CDR3 runs 12 residues. CDR3 protein: CARSSGGYEQYV. CDR3 bases: TGTGCCAGAAGCTCGGGAGGCTACGAGCAGTACGTC.

In DNA form, the CDR3 reads TGTGCCAGCAGCTCCCGGGGGGCAGATACGCAGTATTTT. This translates into CASSSRGADTQYF. The rearrangement joins TRBV6-4 to TRBJ2-3, with TRBD2 matching 7 bases. Germline V gives CDR1 MRHNA, CDR2 SNTAGT. The junction had 4 bases not matched to a gene; V was cut back by 6 bases and J by 4 bases. This CDR3 has 13 residues.

The chain links TRBV6-6 to TRBJ2-7, with D tentatively TRBD1 (6 bases). V dropped 6 bases and J dropped 2 bases, with 14 bases sitting between them. This CDR3 is 14 amino acids long. Germline assignment: CDR1 MNHNY and CDR2 SVGAGI (reference sequence). CDR3 in amino acids: CASRTGTKTYEQYV. The CDR3 DNA reads TGTGCCAGCAGAACCGGGACAAAGACCTACGAGCAGTACGTC.

The rearrangement uses TRBV2 and TRBJ1-2; TRBD1 is a possible D gene (6 bases). V was shortened by 7 bases and J by 8 bases, with 20 bases between the two germline ends. CDR3 length: 14 amino acids. CDR1 and CDR2 from the germline V gene are SNHLY and FYNNEI. CDR3 in amino acids: CASKREEGGEGYTF. CDR3 sequence (DNA): TGTGCCAGCAAGCGGGAGGAAGGGGGAGAGGGCTACACCTTC. Variable domain in full (rest from reference TRBV2 and TRBJ1-2): EPEVTQTPSHQVTQMGQEVILRCVPISNHLYFYWYRQILGQKVEFLVSFYNNEISEKSEIFDDQFSVERPDGSNFTLKIRSTKLEDSAMYFCASKREEGGEGYTFGSGTRLTVV.

The chain recombines TRBV18 with TRBJ1-4; no reliable D call. Trimming shortened V by 2 bases and J by 5 bases, and 9 bases separated the two germline ends. Germline CDR1 is KGHSH and CDR2 is LQKENI. This CDR3 has 14 amino acids. Here the CDR3 DNA reads TGTGCCAGCTCACCAGACATTACGAATGAAAAACTGTTTTTT. Translating it yields CASSPDITNEKLFF.

CDR3 in DNA: TGTGCCAGCAGTTACACCGAGGGCAATGAGCAGTTCTTC. It is translated as CASSYTEGNEQFF. The chain recombines TRBV6-5 with TRBJ2-1, with D maybe TRBD2 (5 bases). Germline V gives CDR1 MNHEY, CDR2 SVGAGI. The CDR3 runs 13 residues. With 2 bases removed from V and 6 bases from J, the gap between germline ends came to 8 bases.

This rearrangement joins TRBV18 to TRBJ2-7, with a possible D match to TRBD1 (6 bases). This CDR3 contains 16 residues. Germline V CDR1 and CDR2: KGHSH, LQKENI. V shed 0 bases and J shed 2 bases, with 14 bases lying between them. The CDR3 DNA reads TGTGCCAGCTCACCACCCCCGGGACAACTACCCTACGAGCAGTACGTC. The encoded protein is CASSPPPGQLPYEQYV.

This sequence joins TRBV7-2 and TRBJ1-3, with D unresolved. Trimming removed 1 base at V and 5 bases at J, with 3 bases between. The CDR3 length is 12 residues. Germline V gene lookup returns CDR1 SGHTA and CDR2 FQGNSA. The CDR3 DNA follows: TGTGCCAGCAGCTTAGTTAGAAACACCATATATTTT. This gives the protein CASSLVRNTIYF.

The chain joins TRBV14 to TRBJ2-1; 9 bases are a match to TRBD2. This CDR3 is 17 amino acids long. Germline V gives CDR1 SGHDN, CDR2 FVKESK. The trim removed 3 bases at V and 7 bases at J, leaving 13 bases unmatched. The DNA for the CDR3 is TGTGCCAGCAGCCATGTGCCCGGGACTAGCTGGACTAATGAGCAGTTCTTC. Its protein product is CASSHVPGTSWTNEQFF.

The J gene is TRBJ2-1, the V gene TRBV24-1; TRBD2 might be the D (5 bases). V was clipped by 1 base and J by 12 bases, with 18 bases between them. The CDR3 has 15 amino acids. Per the germline V gene, CDR1 is KGHDR and CDR2 is SFDVKD. The CDR3 loop reads CATSDFYSQTAGQFF. The CDR3 DNA sequence: TGTGCCACCAGTGATTTCTACAGCCAGACGGCGGGGCAGTTCTTC.

This clone is a singleton in its sample. The rearrangement uses TRBV2 and TRBJ1-1; a weak D match, TRBD1 (5 bases). The CDR3 runs 11 residues. In germline, CDR1 is SNHLY, CDR2 FYNNEI. Trimming removed 8 bases from V and 3 bases from J, with 7 bases in between. CDR3 in DNA: TGTGCCAGCTCAGGGCACACTGAAGCTTTCTTT. Translating gives CASSGHTEAFF. Supplemented by reference TRBV2 and TRBJ1-1, the full variable domain reads EPEVTQTPSHQVTQMGQEVILRCVPISNHLYFYWYRQILGQKVEFLVSFYNNEISEKSEIFDDQFSVERPDGSNFTLKIRSTKLEDSAMYFCASSGHTEAFFGQGTRLTVV.

V gene TRBV4-3 combines with J gene TRBJ1-1; D unclear. Germline CDR1 reads LGHNA; CDR2 reads YSLEER. This CDR3 contains 12 residues. V lost 6 bases and J lost 1, with 6 bases in between. CDR3 nucleotide sequence: TGCGCCAGCAGGCTCGGGAACACTGAAGCTTTCTTT. It encodes CASRLGNTEAFF.

The J gene is TRBJ2-1, the V gene TRBV6-2 or TRBV6-3; 8 nucleotides match TRBD1. CDR3 length: 19 residues. Germline values: CDR1 MNHEY, CDR2 SVGEGT. V gave up 4 bases and J gave up 0 bases; unmatched junction bases: 14. The CDR3: CASSSPGQVSVSSYNEQFF. In nucleotides, the CDR3 is TGTGCCAGCAGTTCACCGGGACAGGTGTCAGTCAGCTCCTACAATGAGCAGTTCTTC.

This clone was seen only once. The CDR3 coding sequence is TGTGCCAGCAGCTTAGCGGGACAGAACGTCTATGGCTACACCTTC. Translation: CASSLAGQNVYGYTF. The chain employs TRBV7-8 and TRBJ1-2; 7 positions agree with TRBD1. Germline V gene sequence: CDR1 SGHVS, CDR2 FQNEAQ. The V gene end was trimmed by 0 bases and the J gene end by 4 bases; junction bases not matched to a gene: 5. This CDR3 has 15 residues.

V gene TRBV24-1 combines with J gene TRBJ2-1, with TRBD1 matching over 7 bases. The CDR3 is made up of 15 amino acids. J lost 4 bases, V lost 4 bases, and 6 bases had no gene match. Germline CDR1 reads KGHDR; CDR2 reads SFDVKD. The CDR3 nucleotides read TGTGCCACCAGTGACGCCGGGACAGTTTACAATGAGCAGTTCTTC. Its translation: CATSDAGTVYNEQFF.